The sequence of this T cell receptor beta chain was determined in a study of regulatory T cells in long-lasting Graves disease. The germline gives CDR1 SGHRS, CDR2 YFSETQ. V was clipped by 4 bases and J by 4 bases; unmatched bases: 7. The CDR3 is 15 amino acids. Study-wide results and limits: Relative to new patients (approximately 1,000), persistent patients exhibited greater sharing of public clonotypes (around 2,800).

Time point: newly diagnosed GD, antithyroid drugs for less than 3 months. RNA extracted from PBMCs served as the sequencing template. This clonotype was counted many times. Antigen specificity is unknown. Libraries of TCR beta came from iRepertoire HTBI primers plus Arm-PCR of CDR3 regions. TCRdb redid the calling of the multiplex PCR reads with MiXCR, one entry per CDR3 protein. Here the sample spans about 310,000 distinct CDR3 sequences, about a sixth being singletons. This receptor was identified in a female donor with Graves disease. The chain is built from TRBV5-1 and TRBJ2-7, with 11 bases that match TRBD1. This specimen was peripheral blood mononuclear cells (PBMCs), taken at new diagnosis, from a patient treated with antithyroid drugs. CDR3 bases: TGCGCCAGCAGCCTAGGACAGGGGGCATCGTACGAGCAGTACTTC. It encodes CASSLGQGASYEQYF.